The clone carrying this T cell receptor (beta chain) was observed once. Germline V gene data show CDR1 as SGHDN and CDR2 as FVKESK. The J segment lost 2 bases and the V segment lost 1 base, leaving 8 bases of the junction unmatched. The CDR3 covers 17 residues. The data are from a study of blood T cell repertoires in COVID-19. As for the study in general: PBMCs, B-cell-depleted T cells, or T cells provided the cDNA or gDNA that made up the material.

Sequencing used immunoSEQ multiplex PCR; TCRdb keeps in-frame clones, though not all of them. Of about 270,000 clones listed, about 88% are singletons. The TCR comes from a human donor with COVID-19, enrolled during active disease. The donor label of this sample is uncertain. Sequencing was carried out using peripheral blood. The chain recombines TRBV14 with TRBJ2-1; 7 nucleotides match TRBD1. This CDR3 is CASSQGTGITTYNEQFF. CDR3 in DNA: TGTGCCAGCAGCCAAGGGACAGGCATTACAACCTACAATGAGCAGTTCTTC.